The present T cell receptor (beta chain) was sequenced within a study of persistence of HIV-infected CD4 T cells. The stimulus was an HIV-1 Gag 15-mer peptide pool, about 1 ug/peptide/mL. Sorting of responding CD4+ T cells relied on upregulated CD40 ligand together with CD69. The immunoSEQ assay was version 4, run in survey mode. TCRdb's copy holds only in-frame clones and misses some; the assay was immunoSEQ multiplex PCR. The table shows tens of thousands of clones, with around 72% occurring only once. This CDR3 spans 14 amino acids. Germline V lookup: CDR1 MNHNS, CDR2 SASEGT. V lost 1 base and J lost 4, with 8 bases in between. On this clone: Antigen: not known.

The sequence came from an adult man with HIV who was CMV-seropositive. The source material was CD4+ T cells sorted from PBMCs after approximately 18-hour stimulation, sampled from a patient who received antiretroviral therapy. The chain couples TRBV6-1 to TRBJ1-5; possibly TRBD1 for D (5 bases). CDR3 residues: CASSEVQGNQPQHF. The CDR3 region has the DNA TGTGCCAGCAGTGAAGTCCAGGGAAATCAGCCCCAGCATTTT.